These 11 T cell receptor beta chains came from one sample sequenced in a study of T cells in Graves' hyperthyroidism and ophthalmopathy. What was amplified from RNA transcripts were TCR beta CDR3 regions. The primer set for the first-round RT-PCR of the TCR CDR3 was HTBI. Each CDR3 protein is one row after TCRdb ran MiXCR on the multiplex PCR reads. The table lists around 800,000 distinct CDR3 sequences, over 35% of them singletons. The source material was blood. Receptors originate from a young man with Graves' hyperthyroidism.

This clonotype was seen only a few times. The chain carries TRBV7-2 and TRBJ1-2, with D tentatively TRBD1 (6 bases). CDR1 is SGHTA and CDR2 is FQGNSA in the germline V gene. V was clipped by 2 bases and J by 4 bases, with 14 bases between them. The CDR3 runs to 15 residues. The CDR3 loop is CASSLWRGGGYGYTF. CDR3 DNA sequence: TGTGCCAGCAGCTTATGGAGGGGGGGCGGCTATGGCTACACCTTC. The full variable domain, in which reference TRBV7-2 and TRBJ1-2 provide the parts outside the CDR3, is GAGVSQSPSNKVTEKGKDVELRCDPISGHTALYWYRQSLGQGLEFLIYFQGNSAPDKSGLPSDRFSAERTGGSVSTLTIQRTQQEDSAVYLCASSLWRGGGYGYTFGSGTRLTVV.

This chain connects TRBV12-3 or TRBV12-4 to TRBJ2-5, with 7 bases lining up with TRBD2. There are 12 residues in the CDR3. Trimming at V came to 3 bases and at J to 7 bases, leaving 2 bases not matched to a gene. CDR3 residues: CASSFGEGTQYF. CDR3 in DNA: TGTGCCAGCAGTTTTGGGGAGGGGACCCAGTACTTC.

This clonotype has a count of ten or more. The chain couples TRBV9 to TRBJ1-6; D ambiguous. CDR3 size: 12 residues. V lost 0 bases and J 10 bases, leaving 5 bases between the germline ends. Per the germline V gene, CDR1 is SGDLS and CDR2 is YYNGEE. Written as DNA, the CDR3 is TGTGCCAGCAGCGTAGCAGGCTCACCCCTCCACTTT. This codes for CASSVAGSPLHF. Together with reference TRBV9 and TRBJ1-6, the CDR3 gives the full variable domain: DSGVTQTPKHLITATGQRVTLRCSPRSGDLSVYWYQQSLDQGLQFLIQYYNGEERAKGNILERFSAQQFPDLHSELNLSSLELGDSALYFCASSVAGSPLHFGNGTRLTVT.

This clonotype has at least ten counts. This chain uses TRBV6-5 with TRBJ1-2; D might be TRBD1 (5 bases). Germline CDR1 is MNHEY and CDR2 is SVGAGI. The CDR3 is 12 residues long. V was trimmed by 6 bases and J by 8 bases, leaving 13 bases between them. The CDR3 loop is CASRLTGHGYTF. CDR3 in DNA: TGTGCCAGCAGATTGACCGGACACGGCTACACCTTC.

This clonotype turned up a few times. The chain combines TRBV19 with TRBJ2-6; 9 bases match TRBD2. V shed 9 bases and J 2 bases; nucleotides not matched to a gene: 17. The CDR3 length is 19 residues. Germline-derived CDR1 and CDR2 are LNHDA and SQIVND (reference sequence). CDR3 loop: CASNPLRGLAPPGANVLTF. The CDR3 DNA sequence: TGTGCCAGCAACCCCCTTCGGGGACTAGCTCCCCCTGGGGCCAACGTCCTGACTTTC.

This clonotype has at least ten counts. The chain couples TRBV10-3 to TRBJ2-2; no firm D call. Between the trimmed V and J ends, which lost 10 bases and 3 bases, there was a span of 6 bases. Germline V gene lookup returns CDR1 ENHRY and CDR2 SYGVKD. The CDR3 is 11 amino acids. CDR3 coding DNA: TGTGCCACCGCCGACACCGGGGAGCTGTTTTTT. Translated, it gives CATADTGELFF.

This clonotype has more than one count but fewer than ten. The V and J genes are TRBV15 and TRBJ1-2; D perhaps matches TRBD1 (6 bases). The CDR3 contains 13 residues. Germline V gene data show CDR1 as LNHNV and CDR2 as YYDKDF (reference sequence). The germline V and J ends were trimmed by 0 bases and 4 bases, with 6 bases remaining between them. The CDR3, as DNA: TGTGCCACCAGCAGAGAACAGGGCTATGGCTACACCTTC. Translation gives CATSREQGYGYTF.

Note on this clonotype: This clone may be a read error of a much larger clone one base away. The rearrangement joins TRBV10-3 to TRBJ1-5; a possible D gene is TRBD1 (5 bases). CDR1 is ENHRY and CDR2 is SYGVKD in the germline V gene. The CDR3 contains 14 residues. In nucleotides, the CDR3 is TGTGCCATCAGTGAAAGGGGTATCGGTCAGCCCCGGCATTTT. It is translated as CAISERGIGQPRHF.

The chain carries TRBV6-1 and TRBJ1-5; 9 bases fit TRBD1. CDR1 and CDR2 (germline): MNHNS, SASEGT. The J segment lost 7 bases and the V segment lost 6 bases, leaving 10 bases of the junction unmatched. This CDR3 is built from 15 residues. CDR3 amino acids: CASRGLDRGRQPQHF. The CDR3 coding sequence is TGTGCCAGCAGGGGCCTGGACAGGGGACGCCAGCCCCAGCATTTT.

This sequence joins TRBV5-1 and TRBJ1-5; D possibly corresponds to TRBD1 (5 bases). Deletions cut 4 bases from V and 2 bases from J, with 10 bases between. CDR3 length: 14 amino acids. Germline CDR1 reads SGHRS; CDR2 reads YFSETQ. The CDR3 protein is CASSHPGRNQPQHF. CDR3 in DNA: TGCGCCAGCAGCCACCCAGGGCGCAATCAGCCCCAGCATTTT.

In its sample, this clonotype was seen a few times. The chain joins TRBV20-1 to TRBJ2-5, with D perhaps matching TRBD1 or TRBD2 (5 bases each). Germline assignment: CDR1 DFQATT and CDR2 SNEGSKA (reference sequence). The CDR3 totals 13 residues. Trimming took off 6 bases at V and 7 bases at J, with 18 bases between the two ends. The CDR3 DNA sequence: TGCAGTGCCAGCGACAGCCTAGGGAGGACCCAGTACTTC. Translation: CSASDSLGRTQYF.